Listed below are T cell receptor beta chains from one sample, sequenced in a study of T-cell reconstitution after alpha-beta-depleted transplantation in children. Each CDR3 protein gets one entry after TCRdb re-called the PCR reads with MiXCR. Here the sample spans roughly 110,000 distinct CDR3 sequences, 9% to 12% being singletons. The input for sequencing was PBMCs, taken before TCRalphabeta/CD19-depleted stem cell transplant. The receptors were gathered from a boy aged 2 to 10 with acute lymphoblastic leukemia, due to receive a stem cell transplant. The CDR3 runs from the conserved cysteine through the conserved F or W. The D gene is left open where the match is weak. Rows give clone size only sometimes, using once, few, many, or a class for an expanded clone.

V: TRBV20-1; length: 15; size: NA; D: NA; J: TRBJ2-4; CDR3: CSAARAGRAKNIQYF; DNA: TGCAGTGCTGCCAGGGCGGGACGGGCCAAAAACATTCAGTACTTC
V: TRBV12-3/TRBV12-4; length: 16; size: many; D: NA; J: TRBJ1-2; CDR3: CASSLALGGVNYGYTF; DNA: TGTGCCAGCAGTTTAGCGCTAGGGGGAGTGAACTATGGCTACACCTTC
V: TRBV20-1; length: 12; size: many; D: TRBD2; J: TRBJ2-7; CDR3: CSATSGGSEQYF; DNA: TGCAGTGCGACCTCGGGGGGGAGCGAGCAGTACTTC
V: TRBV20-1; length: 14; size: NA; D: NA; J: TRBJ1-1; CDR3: CSARSQGSYTEAFF; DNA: TGCAGTGCTAGGTCCCAGGGATCGTATACTGAAGCTTTCTTT
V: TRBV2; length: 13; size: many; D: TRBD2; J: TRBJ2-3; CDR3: CASSGLATDTQYF; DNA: TGTGCCAGCAGTGGACTAGCCACAGATACGCAGTATTTT
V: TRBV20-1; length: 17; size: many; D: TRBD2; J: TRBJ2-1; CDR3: CSARDPLTSGSLGEQFF; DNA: TGCAGTGCTAGAGACCCCCTTACTAGCGGGAGTCTGGGGGAGCAGTTCTTC
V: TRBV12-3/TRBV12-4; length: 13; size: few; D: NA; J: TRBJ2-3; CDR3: CASSLASPQTQYF; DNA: TGTGCCAGCAGTTTAGCCAGCCCCCAGACGCAGTATTTT
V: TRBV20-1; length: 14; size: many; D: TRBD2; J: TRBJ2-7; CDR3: CSASGGSWNYEQYF; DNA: TGCAGTGCTAGTGGCGGGAGCTGGAATTACGAGCAGTACTTC
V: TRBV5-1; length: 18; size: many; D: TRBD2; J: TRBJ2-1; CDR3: CASSEGTSGRLPYNEQFF; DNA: TGCGCCAGCAGCGAAGGGACTAGCGGGCGGCTTCCCTACAATGAGCAGTTCTTC
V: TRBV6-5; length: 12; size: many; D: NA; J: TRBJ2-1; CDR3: CASSLKLGEQFF; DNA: TGTGCCAGCAGTCTGAAGCTCGGTGAGCAGTTCTTC
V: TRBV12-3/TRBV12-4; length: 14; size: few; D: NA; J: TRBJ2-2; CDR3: CASSLIGESGELFF; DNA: TGTGCCAGCAGTTTAATCGGCGAAAGCGGGGAGCTGTTTTTT
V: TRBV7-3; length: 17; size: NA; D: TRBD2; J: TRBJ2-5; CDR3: CASSLTLAGGPRETQYF; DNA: TGTGCCAGCAGCTTAACTTTAGCGGGAGGGCCACGGGAGACCCAGTACTTC
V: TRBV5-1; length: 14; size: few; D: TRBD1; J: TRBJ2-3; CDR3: CARGTGCGTDTQYF; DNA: TGCGCCAGGGGGACAGGGTGTGGCACAGATACGCAGTATTTT
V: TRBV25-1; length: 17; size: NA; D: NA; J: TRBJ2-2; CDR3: CASSESWRAGDTGELFF; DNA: TGTGCCAGCAGTGAATCATGGAGGGCAGGGGACACCGGGGAGCTGTTTTTT
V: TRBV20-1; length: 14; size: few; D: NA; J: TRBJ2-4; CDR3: CSARDLATDGIQYF; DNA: TGCAGTGCTAGAGACCTCGCGACTGACGGCATTCAGTACTTC
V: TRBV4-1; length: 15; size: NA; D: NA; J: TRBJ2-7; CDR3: CASSQPTVLAGEQYF; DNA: TGCGCCAGCAGCCAGCCAACTGTACTAGCTGGCGAGCAGTACTTC
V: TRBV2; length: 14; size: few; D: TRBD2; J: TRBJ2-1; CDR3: CASSVWEGPGEQFF; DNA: TGTGCCAGCAGTGTGTGGGAGGGCCCGGGGGAGCAGTTCTTC
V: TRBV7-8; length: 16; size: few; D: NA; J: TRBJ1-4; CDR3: CASSLRLPATNEKLFF; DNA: TGTGCCAGCAGCTTAAGATTGCCTGCAACTAATGAAAAACTGTTTTTT
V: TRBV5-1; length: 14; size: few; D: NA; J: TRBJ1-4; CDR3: CASSLAGPIGKLFF; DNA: TGCGCCAGCAGCTTGGCTGGGCCAATCGGAAAACTGTTTTTT
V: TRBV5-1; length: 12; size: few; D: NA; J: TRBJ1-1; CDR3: CASSSRNTEAFF; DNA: TGCGCCAGCAGCTCCAGGAACACTGAAGCTTTCTTT
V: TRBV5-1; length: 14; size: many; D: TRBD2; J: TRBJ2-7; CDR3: CASSLASGSYEQYF; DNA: TGCGCCAGCAGCTTGGCTAGCGGGAGCTACGAGCAGTACTTC
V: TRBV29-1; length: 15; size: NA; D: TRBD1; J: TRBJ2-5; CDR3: CSAEKTGLGVETQYF; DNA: TGCAGCGCAGAAAAGACAGGGCTTGGGGTGGAGACCCAGTACTTC
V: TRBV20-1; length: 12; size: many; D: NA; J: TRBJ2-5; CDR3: CSARPRQETQYF; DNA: TGCAGTGCTAGACCCCGTCAAGAGACCCAGTACTTC
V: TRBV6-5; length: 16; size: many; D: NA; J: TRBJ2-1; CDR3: CASRPEPSVAYNEQFF; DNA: TGTGCCAGCAGACCCGAGCCGAGCGTAGCCTACAATGAGCAGTTCTTC
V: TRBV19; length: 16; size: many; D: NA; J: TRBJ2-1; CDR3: CASSIGVGSSYNEQFF; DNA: TGTGCCAGTAGTATTGGGGTAGGGAGCTCCTACAATGAGCAGTTCTTC
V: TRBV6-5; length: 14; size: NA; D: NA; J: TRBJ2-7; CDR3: CASSPVSFTYEQYF; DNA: TGTGCCAGCAGTCCCGTAAGTTTTACCTACGAGCAGTACTTC
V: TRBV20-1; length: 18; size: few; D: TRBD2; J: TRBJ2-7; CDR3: CSATRTSGRAVVGYEQYF; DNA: TGCAGTGCTACCCGGACTAGCGGGAGGGCCGTTGTAGGCTACGAGCAGTACTTC
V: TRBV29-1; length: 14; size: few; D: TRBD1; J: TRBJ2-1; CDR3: CSVGAGGAGNEQFF; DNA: TGCAGCGTTGGTGCAGGGGGCGCCGGGAATGAGCAGTTCTTC
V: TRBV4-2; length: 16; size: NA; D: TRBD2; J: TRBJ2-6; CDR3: CAIGPAGTSGANVLTF; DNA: TGTGCCATTGGACCAGCGGGGACCTCTGGGGCCAACGTCCTGACTTTC
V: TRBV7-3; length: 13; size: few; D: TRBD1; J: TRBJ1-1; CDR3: CASSPDRGLEAFF; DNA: TGTGCCAGCAGCCCGGACAGGGGGCTTGAAGCTTTCTTT
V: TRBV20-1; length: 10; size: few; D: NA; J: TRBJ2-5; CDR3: CSAKSGGQYF; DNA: TGCAGTGCTAAGTCCGGCGGCCAGTACTTC
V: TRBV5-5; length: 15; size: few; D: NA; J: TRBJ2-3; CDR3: CASSFFSAVTDTQYF; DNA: TGTGCCAGCAGCTTTTTCAGCGCGGTCACAGATACGCAGTATTTT
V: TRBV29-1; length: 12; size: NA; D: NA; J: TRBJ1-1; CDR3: CSVKAANTEAFF; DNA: TGCAGCGTTAAGGCCGCGAACACTGAAGCTTTCTTT
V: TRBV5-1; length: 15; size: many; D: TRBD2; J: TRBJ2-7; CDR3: CASSLVGGSSYEQYF; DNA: TGCGCCAGCAGCTTGGTTGGCGGGAGCTCCTACGAGCAGTACTTC
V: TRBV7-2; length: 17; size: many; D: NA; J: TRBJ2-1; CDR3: CASSLAFLGGGYNEQFF; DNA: TGTGCCAGCAGCTTAGCTTTTTTGGGAGGTGGCTACAATGAGCAGTTCTTC
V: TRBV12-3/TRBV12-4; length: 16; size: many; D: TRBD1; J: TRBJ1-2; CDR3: CASSSGGDRDGYGYTF; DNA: TGTGCCAGCAGTTCGGGGGGGGACAGGGACGGCTATGGCTACACCTTC
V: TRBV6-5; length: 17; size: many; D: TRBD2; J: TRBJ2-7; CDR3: CASSPRVGGRPSYEQYF; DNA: TGTGCCAGCAGTCCACGGGTCGGCGGGAGGCCTTCCTACGAGCAGTACTTC
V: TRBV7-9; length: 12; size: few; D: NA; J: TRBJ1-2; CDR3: CASSPSGDGYTF; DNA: TGTGCCAGCAGCCCCTCGGGGGATGGCTACACCTTC
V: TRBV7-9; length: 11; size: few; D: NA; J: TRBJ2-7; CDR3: CASSRGQSKDF; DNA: TGTGCCAGCAGCCGAGGACAGAGTAAGGACTTC
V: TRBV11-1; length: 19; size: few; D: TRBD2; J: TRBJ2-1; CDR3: CASSLAVLTSGQSYNEQFF; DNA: TGTGCCAGCAGCTTAGCGGTTCTGACTAGCGGGCAATCCTACAATGAGCAGTTCTTC
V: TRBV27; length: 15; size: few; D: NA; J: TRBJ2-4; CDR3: CASSLSVGAQNIQYF; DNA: TGTGCCAGCAGTTTATCGGTGGGGGCTCAAAACATTCAGTACTTC
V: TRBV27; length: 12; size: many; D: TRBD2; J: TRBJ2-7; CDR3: CASGGSSYEQYF; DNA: TGTGCCTCGGGGGGTTCGAGTTACGAGCAGTACTTC
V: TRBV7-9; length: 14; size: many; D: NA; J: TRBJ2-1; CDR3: CASSSTGKVHEQFF; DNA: TGTGCCAGCAGCTCGACGGGAAAGGTTCATGAGCAGTTCTTC
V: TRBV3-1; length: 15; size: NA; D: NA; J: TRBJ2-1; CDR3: CASSQRNRLANEQFF; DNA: TGTGCCAGCAGCCAACGAAATAGGCTAGCTAATGAGCAGTTCTTC
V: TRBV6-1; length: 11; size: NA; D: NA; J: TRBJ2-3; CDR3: CASSGGSTQYF; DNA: TGTGCCAGCAGTGGGGGGAGTACGCAGTATTTT
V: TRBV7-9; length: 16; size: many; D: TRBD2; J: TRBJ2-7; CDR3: CASSLGSWLAGYEQYF; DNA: TGTGCCAGCAGCTTAGGTTCTTGGCTAGCGGGCTACGAGCAGTACTTC
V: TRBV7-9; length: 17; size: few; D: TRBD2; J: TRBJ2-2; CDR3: CASSLKMSGSPGGELFF; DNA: TGTGCCAGCAGCTTAAAAATGAGCGGGAGCCCTGGAGGGGAGCTGTTTTTT
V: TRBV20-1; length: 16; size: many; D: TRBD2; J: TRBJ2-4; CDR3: CSARGNPGLAMNIQYF; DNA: TGCAGTGCTAGGGGCAACCCGGGACTAGCGATGAACATTCAGTACTTC
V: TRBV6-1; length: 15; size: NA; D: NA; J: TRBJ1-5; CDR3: CASSEVVGGNQPQHF; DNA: TGTGCCAGCAGTGAGGTAGTAGGGGGCAATCAGCCCCAGCATTTT
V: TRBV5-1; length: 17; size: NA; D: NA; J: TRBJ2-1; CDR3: CASSFGQGGSFYNEQFF; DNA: TGCGCCAGCAGCTTCGGGCAGGGGGGATCTTTTTACAATGAGCAGTTCTTC
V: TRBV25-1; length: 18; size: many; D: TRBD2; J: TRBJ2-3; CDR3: CASSGRREGHPSTDTQYF; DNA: TGTGCCAGCAGTGGTAGGAGGGAGGGCCATCCTAGCACAGATACGCAGTATTTT
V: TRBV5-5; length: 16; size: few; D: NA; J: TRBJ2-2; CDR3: CASSWVPGENTGELFF; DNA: TGTGCCAGCAGCTGGGTTCCGGGGGAGAACACCGGGGAGCTGTTTTTT
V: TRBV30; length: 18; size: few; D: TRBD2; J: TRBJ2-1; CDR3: CAWSHKTSGRGPYNEQFF; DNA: TGTGCCTGGAGCCACAAAACTAGCGGGAGGGGACCCTACAATGAGCAGTTCTTC
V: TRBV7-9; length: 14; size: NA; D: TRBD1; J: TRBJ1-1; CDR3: CASSYRGMGTEAFF; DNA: TGTGCCAGCAGCTACAGGGGTATGGGCACTGAAGCTTTCTTT
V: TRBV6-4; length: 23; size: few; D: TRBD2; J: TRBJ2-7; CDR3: CASSTRLPGISGSRRSKSYEQYF; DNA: TGTGCCAGCAGTACGAGGCTACCGGGTATTAGCGGGAGTCGTAGAAGTAAGTCCTACGAGCAGTACTTC
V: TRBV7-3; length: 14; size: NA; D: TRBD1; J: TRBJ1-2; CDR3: CASSPMGQDPGYTF; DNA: TGTGCCAGCAGCCCTATGGGACAGGATCCGGGCTACACCTTC